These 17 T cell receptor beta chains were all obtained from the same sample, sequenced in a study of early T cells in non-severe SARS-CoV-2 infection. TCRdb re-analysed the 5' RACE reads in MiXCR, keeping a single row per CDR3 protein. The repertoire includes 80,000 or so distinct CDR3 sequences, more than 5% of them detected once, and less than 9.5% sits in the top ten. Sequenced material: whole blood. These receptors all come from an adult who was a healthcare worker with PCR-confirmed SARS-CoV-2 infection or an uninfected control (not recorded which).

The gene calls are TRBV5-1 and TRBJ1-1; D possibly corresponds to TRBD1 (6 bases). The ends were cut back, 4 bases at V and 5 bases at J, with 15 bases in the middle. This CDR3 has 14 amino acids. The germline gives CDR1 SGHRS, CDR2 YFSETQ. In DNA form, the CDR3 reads TGCGCCAGCAGCCGAGACACGGGGACAACTGAAGCTTTCTTT. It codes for CASSRDTGTTEAFF.

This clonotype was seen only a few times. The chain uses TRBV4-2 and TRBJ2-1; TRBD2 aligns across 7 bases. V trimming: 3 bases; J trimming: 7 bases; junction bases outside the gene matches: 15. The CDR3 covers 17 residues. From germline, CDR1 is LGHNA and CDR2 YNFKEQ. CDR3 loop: CASSHHPGLRGVNEQFF. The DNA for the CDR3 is TGTGCCAGCAGCCATCACCCGGGACTCCGGGGGGTGAATGAGCAGTTCTTC.

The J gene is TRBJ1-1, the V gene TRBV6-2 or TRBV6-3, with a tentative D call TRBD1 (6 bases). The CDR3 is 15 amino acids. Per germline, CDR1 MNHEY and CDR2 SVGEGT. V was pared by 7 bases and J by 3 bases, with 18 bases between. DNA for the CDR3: TGTGCCAGCACCCCCCCGAGGGGGATCCACACTGAAGCTTTCTTT. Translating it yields CASTPPRGIHTEAFF.

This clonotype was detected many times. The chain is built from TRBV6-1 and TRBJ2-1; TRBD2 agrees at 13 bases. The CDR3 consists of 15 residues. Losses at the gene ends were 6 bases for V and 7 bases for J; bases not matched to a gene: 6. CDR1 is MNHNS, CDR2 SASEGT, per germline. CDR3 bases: TGTGCCAGCAGAAGGACTAGCGGGAGTACGAATGAGCAGTTCTTC. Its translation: CASRRTSGSTNEQFF.

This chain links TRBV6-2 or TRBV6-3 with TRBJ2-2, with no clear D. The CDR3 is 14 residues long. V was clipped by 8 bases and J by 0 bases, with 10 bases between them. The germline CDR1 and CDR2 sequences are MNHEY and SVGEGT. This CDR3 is CASRIGTNTGELFF. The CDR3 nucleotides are TGTGCCAGCCGGATAGGAACGAACACCGGGGAGCTGTTTTTT.

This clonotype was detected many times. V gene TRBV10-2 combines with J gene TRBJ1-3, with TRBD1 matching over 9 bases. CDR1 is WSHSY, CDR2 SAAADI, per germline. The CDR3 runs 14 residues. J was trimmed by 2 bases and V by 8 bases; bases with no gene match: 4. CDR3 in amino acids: CASRGQGPGNTIYF. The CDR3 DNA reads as TGCGCCAGCCGGGGACAGGGTCCTGGAAACACCATATATTTT.

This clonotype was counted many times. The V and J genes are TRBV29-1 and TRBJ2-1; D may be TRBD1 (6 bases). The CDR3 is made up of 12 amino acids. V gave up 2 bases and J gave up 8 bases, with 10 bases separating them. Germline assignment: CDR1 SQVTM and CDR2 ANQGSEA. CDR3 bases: TGCAGCGTTGAAAGGGGGTCGGATGAGCAGTTCTTC. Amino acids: CSVERGSDEQFF.

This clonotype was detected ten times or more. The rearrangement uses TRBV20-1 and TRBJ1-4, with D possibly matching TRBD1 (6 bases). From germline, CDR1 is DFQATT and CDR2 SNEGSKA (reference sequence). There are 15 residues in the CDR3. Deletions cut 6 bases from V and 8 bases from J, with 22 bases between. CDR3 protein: CSAQTPGTKGEKLFF. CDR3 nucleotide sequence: TGCAGTGCCCAAACCCCCGGGACAAAAGGGGAAAAACTGTTTTTT.

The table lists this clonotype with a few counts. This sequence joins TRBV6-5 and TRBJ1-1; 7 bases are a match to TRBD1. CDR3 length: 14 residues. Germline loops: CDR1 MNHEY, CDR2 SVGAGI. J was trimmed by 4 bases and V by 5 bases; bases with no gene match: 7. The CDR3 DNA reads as TGTGCCAGCAGTAACGACAGGGTAGTCACTGAAGCTTTCTTT. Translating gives CASSNDRVVTEAFF.

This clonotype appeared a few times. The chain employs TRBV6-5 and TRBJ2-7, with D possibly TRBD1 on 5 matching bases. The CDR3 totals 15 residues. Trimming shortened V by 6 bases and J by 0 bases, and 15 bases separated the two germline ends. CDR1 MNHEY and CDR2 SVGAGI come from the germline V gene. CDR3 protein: CASSTRTHSSYEQYF. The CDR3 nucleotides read TGTGCCAGCAGCACCCGGACACACAGCTCCTACGAGCAGTACTTC.

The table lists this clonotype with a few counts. CDR3 DNA: TGTGCCAGCAGCTTAGGGGGTCGGTCTTCGGAAGCTTTCTTT. Amino acid sequence: CASSLGGRSSEAFF. This sequence joins TRBV7-2 and TRBJ1-1, with D unclear. Germline CDR1 and CDR2: SGHTA and FQGNSA. Deletions cut 1 base from V and 8 bases from J, with 14 bases between. The CDR3 extends over 14 amino acids.

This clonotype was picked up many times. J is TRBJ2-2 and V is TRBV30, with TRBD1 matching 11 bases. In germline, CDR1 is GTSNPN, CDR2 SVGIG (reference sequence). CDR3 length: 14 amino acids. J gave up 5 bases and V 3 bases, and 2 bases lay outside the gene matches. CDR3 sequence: CAWRGQGVTGELFF. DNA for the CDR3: TGTGCCTGGAGGGGACAGGGGGTAACCGGGGAGCTGTTTTTT.

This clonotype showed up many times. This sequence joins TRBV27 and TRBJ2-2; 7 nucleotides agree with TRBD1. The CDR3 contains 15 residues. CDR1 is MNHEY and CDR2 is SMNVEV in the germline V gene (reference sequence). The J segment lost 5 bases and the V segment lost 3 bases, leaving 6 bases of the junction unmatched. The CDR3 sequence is CASSFDRVATGELFF. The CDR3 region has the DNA TGTGCCAGCAGTTTCGACAGGGTAGCGACCGGGGAGCTGTTTTTT.

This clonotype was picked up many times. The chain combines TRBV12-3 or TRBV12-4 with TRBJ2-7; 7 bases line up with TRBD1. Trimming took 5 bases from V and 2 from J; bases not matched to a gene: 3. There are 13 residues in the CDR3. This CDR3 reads CASSLDRAYEQYF. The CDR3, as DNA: TGTGCCAGCAGTCTAGACAGGGCCTACGAGCAGTACTTC.

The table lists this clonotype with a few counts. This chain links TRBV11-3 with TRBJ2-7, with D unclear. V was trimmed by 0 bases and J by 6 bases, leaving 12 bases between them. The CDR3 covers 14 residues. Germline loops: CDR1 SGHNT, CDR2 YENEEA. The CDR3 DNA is TGTGCCAGCAGCTTAGAACTCTGTACCTGCGAGCAGTACTTC. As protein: CASSLELCTCEQYF.

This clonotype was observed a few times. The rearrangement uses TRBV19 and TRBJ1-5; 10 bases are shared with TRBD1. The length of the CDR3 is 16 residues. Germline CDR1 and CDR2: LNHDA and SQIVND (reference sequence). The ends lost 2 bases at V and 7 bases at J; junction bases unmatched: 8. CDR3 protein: CASSISGGTGDQPQHF. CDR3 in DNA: TGTGCCAGTAGTATATCGGGCGGGACAGGGGACCAGCCCCAGCATTTT. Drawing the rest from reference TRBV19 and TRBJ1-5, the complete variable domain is DGGITQSPKYLFRKEGQNVTLSCEQNLNHDAMYWYRQDPGQGLRLIYYSQIVNDFQKGDIAEGYSVSREKKESFPLTVTSAQKNPTAFYLCASSISGGTGDQPQHFGDGTRLSIL.

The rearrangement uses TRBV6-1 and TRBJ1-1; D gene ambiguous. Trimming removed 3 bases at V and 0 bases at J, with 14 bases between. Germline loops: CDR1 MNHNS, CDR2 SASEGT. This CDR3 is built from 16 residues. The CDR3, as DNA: TGTGCCAGCAGTGAGTCTTCCCGGCCACTGAACACTGAAGCTTTCTTT. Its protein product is CASSESSRPLNTEAFF.